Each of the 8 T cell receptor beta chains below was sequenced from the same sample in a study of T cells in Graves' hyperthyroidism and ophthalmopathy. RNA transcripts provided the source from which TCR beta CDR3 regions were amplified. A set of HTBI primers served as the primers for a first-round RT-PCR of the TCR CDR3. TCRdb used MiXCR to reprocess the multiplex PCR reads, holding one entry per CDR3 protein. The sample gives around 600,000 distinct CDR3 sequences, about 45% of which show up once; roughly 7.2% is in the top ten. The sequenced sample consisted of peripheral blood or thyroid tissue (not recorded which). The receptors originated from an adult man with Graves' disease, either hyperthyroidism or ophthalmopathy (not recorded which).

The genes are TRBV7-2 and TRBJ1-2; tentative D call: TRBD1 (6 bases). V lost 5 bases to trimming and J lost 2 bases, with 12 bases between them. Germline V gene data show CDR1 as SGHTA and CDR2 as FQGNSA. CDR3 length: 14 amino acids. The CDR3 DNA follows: TGTGCCAGCAGCCAGAGGACAGTAAACTATGGCTACACCTTC. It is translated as CASSQRTVNYGYTF.

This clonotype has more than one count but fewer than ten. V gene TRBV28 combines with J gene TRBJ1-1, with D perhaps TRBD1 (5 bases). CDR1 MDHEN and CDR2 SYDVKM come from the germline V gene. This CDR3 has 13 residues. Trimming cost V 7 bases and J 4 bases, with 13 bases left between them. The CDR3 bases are TGTGCCAGCACCAGGGATAGTGGCACTGAAGCTTTCTTT. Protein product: CASTRDSGTEAFF.

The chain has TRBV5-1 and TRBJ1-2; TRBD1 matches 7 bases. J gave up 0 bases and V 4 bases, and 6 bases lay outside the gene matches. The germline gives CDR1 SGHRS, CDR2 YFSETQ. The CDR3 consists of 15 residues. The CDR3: CASSGRTGANYGYTF. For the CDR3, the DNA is TGCGCCAGCAGCGGACGGACAGGAGCTAACTATGGCTACACCTTC. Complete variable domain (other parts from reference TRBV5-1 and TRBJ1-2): KAGVTQTPRYLIKTRGQQVTLSCSPISGHRSVSWYQQTPGQGLQFLFEYFSETQRNKGNFPGRFSGRQFSNSRSEMNVSTLELGDSALYLCASSGRTGANYGYTFGSGTRLTVV.

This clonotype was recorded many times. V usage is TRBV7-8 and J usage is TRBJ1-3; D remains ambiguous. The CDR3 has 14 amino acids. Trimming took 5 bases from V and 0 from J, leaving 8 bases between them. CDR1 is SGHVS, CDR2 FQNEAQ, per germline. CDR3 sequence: CASSTQRSGNTIYF. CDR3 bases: TGTGCCAGCAGCACTCAACGCTCTGGAAACACCATATATTTT.

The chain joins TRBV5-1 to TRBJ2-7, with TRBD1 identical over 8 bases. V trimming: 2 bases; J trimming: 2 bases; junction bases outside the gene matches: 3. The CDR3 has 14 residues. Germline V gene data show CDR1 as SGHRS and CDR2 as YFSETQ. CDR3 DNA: TGCGCCAGCAGCTTACAGGACAGGGCCTACGAGCAGTACTTC. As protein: CASSLQDRAYEQYF.

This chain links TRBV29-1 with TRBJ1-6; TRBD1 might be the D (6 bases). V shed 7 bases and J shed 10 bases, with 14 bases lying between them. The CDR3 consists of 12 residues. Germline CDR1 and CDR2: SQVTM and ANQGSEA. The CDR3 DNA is TGCAGCGACAGGACAGCTCACTCACCCCTCCACTTT. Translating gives CSDRTAHSPLHF. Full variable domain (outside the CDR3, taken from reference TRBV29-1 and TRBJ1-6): SAVISQKPSRDICQRGTSLTIQCQVDSQVTMMFWYRQQPGQSLTLIATANQGSEATYESGFVIDKFPISRPNLTFSTLTVSNMSPEDSSIYLCSDRTAHSPLHFGNGTRLTVT.

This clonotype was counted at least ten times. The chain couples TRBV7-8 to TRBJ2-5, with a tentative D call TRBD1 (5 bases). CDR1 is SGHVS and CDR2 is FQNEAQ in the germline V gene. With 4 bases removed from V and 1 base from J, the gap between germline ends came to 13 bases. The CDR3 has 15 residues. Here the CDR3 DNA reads TGTGCCAGCAGCTCCGCAGGGCGAGGCCAAGAGACCCAGTACTTC. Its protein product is CASSSAGRGQETQYF.

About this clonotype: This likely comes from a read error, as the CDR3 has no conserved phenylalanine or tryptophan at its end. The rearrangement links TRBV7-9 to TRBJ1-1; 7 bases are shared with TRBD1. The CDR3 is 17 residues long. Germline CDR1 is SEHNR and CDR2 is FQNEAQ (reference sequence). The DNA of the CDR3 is TGTGCCAGCACCTTAGGACAGGTCATCCCCGGGAACACTGAAGCTTTCTGT. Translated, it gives CASTLGQVIPGNTEAFC.